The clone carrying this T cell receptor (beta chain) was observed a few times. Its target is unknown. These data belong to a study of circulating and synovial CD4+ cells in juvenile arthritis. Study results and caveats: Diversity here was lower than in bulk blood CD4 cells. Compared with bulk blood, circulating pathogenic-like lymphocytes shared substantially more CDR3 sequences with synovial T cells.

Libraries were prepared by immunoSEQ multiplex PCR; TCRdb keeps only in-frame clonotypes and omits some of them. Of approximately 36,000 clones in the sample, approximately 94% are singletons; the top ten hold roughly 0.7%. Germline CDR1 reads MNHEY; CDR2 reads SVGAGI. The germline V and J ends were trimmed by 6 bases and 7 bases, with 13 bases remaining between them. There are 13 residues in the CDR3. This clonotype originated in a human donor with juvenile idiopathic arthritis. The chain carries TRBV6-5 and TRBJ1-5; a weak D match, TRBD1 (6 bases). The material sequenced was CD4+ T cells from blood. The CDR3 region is CASSLQQGQPQHF. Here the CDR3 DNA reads TGTGCCAGCAGCTTACAACAGGGACAGCCCCAGCATTTT.